A single sample is the source of the 23 T cell receptor beta chains below, sequenced in a study of T cells after somatic rescue of genetic block. Repertoires were generated with immunoSEQ multiplex PCR, while TCRdb's copy carries only in-frame clones and drops some. In the table there are 68,000 or so clones, 92% of which are singletons. Source material: peripheral blood mononuclear cells (PBMCs). Receptors were obtained from a middle-aged man.

The chain links TRBV4-1 to TRBJ2-3; unclear D gene. Trimming took 2 bases from V and 6 from J, leaving 12 bases between them. Per the germline V gene, CDR1 is MGHRA and CDR2 is YSYEKL. The CDR3 has 14 residues. CDR3 loop: CASSQRQSGDTQYF. The CDR3 coding sequence is TGCGCCAGCAGCCAAAGGCAGTCCGGGGATACGCAGTATTTT.

The rearrangement joins TRBV6-5 to TRBJ1-2; 8 bases line up with TRBD1. The V gene end was trimmed by 2 bases and the J gene end by 4 bases; junction bases not matched to a gene: 3. The CDR3 is made up of 14 amino acids. Looked up from germline, CDR1 is MNHEY and CDR2 is SVGAGI. This CDR3 reads CASSYGQGGYGYTF. CDR3 bases: TGTGCCAGCAGTTACGGACAGGGCGGCTATGGCTACACCTTC.

The V call is TRBV5-4, the J call TRBJ2-7; D is perhaps TRBD2 (6 bases). The CDR3 is made up of 15 amino acids. The V gene lost 4 bases and the J gene lost 2 bases, with 16 bases spanning the gap. The germline V gene has CDR1 SGHNT and CDR2 YYREEE (reference sequence). The CDR3 loop reads CASSAPGLLAYEQYF. As DNA, the CDR3 is TGTGCCAGCAGCGCCCCGGGACTGCTAGCCTACGAGCAGTACTTC.

The chain has TRBV13 and TRBJ2-7, with D possibly being TRBD2 (5 bases). V was clipped by 5 bases and J by 11 bases, with 19 bases between them. The germline V gene encodes CDR1 PRHDT and CDR2 FYEKMQ (reference sequence). This CDR3 spans 13 amino acids. The DNA for the CDR3 is TGTGCCAGCAGCCCCACTAGGTACGAGCAGGAGTACTTC. Translation gives CASSPTRYEQEYF.

The chain carries TRBV7-2 and TRBJ2-6; no firm D call. This CDR3 comprises 15 residues. Germline loops: CDR1 SGHTA, CDR2 FQGNSA. Between the trimmed V and J ends, which lost 6 bases and 1 base, there was a span of 10 bases. The CDR3 DNA reads as TGTGCCAGCAGAGGAGTAGGGTCTGGGGCCAACGTCCTGACTTTC. Its translation is CASRGVGSGANVLTF.

V gene TRBV19 combines with J gene TRBJ2-7; 8 bases fit TRBD1. V lost 3 bases and J lost 5; bases outside the gene matches: 6. Germline V gene lookup returns CDR1 LNHDA and CDR2 SQIVND (reference sequence). The CDR3 has 14 amino acids. DNA for the CDR3: TGTGCCAGTAGTATCCGGGACAGGCCGGACGAGCAGTACTTC. Amino acid sequence: CASSIRDRPDEQYF.

This chain uses TRBV19 with TRBJ1-1, with 9 bases matching TRBD1. This CDR3 has 17 amino acids. Germline CDR1 reads LNHDA; CDR2 reads SQIVND (reference sequence). The V gene end was trimmed by 2 bases and the J gene end by 4 bases; junction bases not matched to a gene: 11. The CDR3 protein is CASSIRDRGFSSTEAFF. The CDR3 bases are TGTGCCAGTAGTATACGCGACAGGGGGTTTTCGAGCACTGAAGCTTTCTTT. The full variable domain, with the rest looked up from reference TRBV19 and TRBJ1-1, is DGGITQSPKYLFRKEGQNVTLSCEQNLNHDAMYWYRQDPGQGLRLIYYSQIVNDFQKGDIAEGYSVSREKKESFPLTVTSAQKNPTAFYLCASSIRDRGFSSTEAFFGQGTRLTVV.

In its sample, this clone was seen a few times. The chain couples TRBV7-9 to TRBJ1-6; D perhaps matches TRBD1 (5 bases). V lost 0 bases and J 10 bases, leaving 7 bases between the germline ends. From germline, CDR1 is SEHNR and CDR2 FQNEAQ (reference sequence). This CDR3 has 13 amino acids. CDR3 sequence: CASSLAGASPLHF. The CDR3 DNA follows: TGTGCCAGCAGCTTAGCAGGGGCCTCACCCCTCCACTTT.

The V and J genes are TRBV7-9 and TRBJ2-3, with 7 nucleotides matching TRBD2. With 5 bases clipped from V and 1 base from J, the junction kept 6 bases outside the gene matches. This CDR3 region has 15 residues. Germline V gives CDR1 SEHNR, CDR2 FQNEAQ (reference sequence). Here the CDR3 DNA reads TGTGCCAGCAGCCCTCGGGACTACCGCACAGATACGCAGTATTTT. As protein: CASSPRDYRTDTQYF.

This sequence joins TRBV4-1 and TRBJ2-1, with D perhaps assigned TRBD1 or TRBD2 (5 bases each). Germline CDR1 MGHRA, CDR2 YSYEKL. The CDR3 has 15 residues. Deletions cut 0 bases from V and 7 bases from J, with 13 bases between. The CDR3 coding sequence is TGCGCCAGCAGCCAAGAGGGACGGACTTTGAATGAGCAGTTCTTC. Encoded protein: CASSQEGRTLNEQFF.

V usage is TRBV7-5 and J usage is TRBJ1-2. TRBV7-5 is classified as a pseudogene. The CDR3 spans 13 residues. CDR3 protein: CARSNRGHYGYTF. CDR3 DNA sequence: TGTGCCAGAAGCAACCGGGGCCACTATGGCTACACCTTC.

The chain carries TRBV19 and TRBJ2-5; the match to TRBD2 covers 9 bases. The V gene end was trimmed by 6 bases and the J gene end by 5 bases; junction bases not matched to a gene: 7. The CDR3 is 14 residues long. CDR1 is LNHDA, CDR2 SQIVND, per germline (reference sequence). The CDR3 loop reads CASSGGRALETQYF. The CDR3 DNA is TGTGCCAGTAGCGGCGGGAGGGCCCTGGAGACCCAGTACTTC.

The V call is TRBV13, the J call TRBJ2-5, with D possibly being TRBD1 (6 bases). Germline V lookup: CDR1 PRHDT, CDR2 FYEKMQ (reference sequence). This CDR3 spans 14 amino acids. Deletions cut 1 base from V and 4 bases from J, with 10 bases between. The CDR3 DNA reads TGTGCCAGCAGCTTAGCACAGGGCTTAGAGACCCAGTACTTC. It encodes CASSLAQGLETQYF. The full variable domain, in which reference TRBV13 and TRBJ2-5 provide the parts outside the CDR3, is AAGVIQSPRHLIKEKRETATLKCYPIPRHDTVYWYQQGPGQDPQFLISFYEKMQSDKGSIPDRFSAQQFSDYHSELNMSSLELGDSALYFCASSLAQGLETQYFGPGTRLLVL.

V usage is TRBV27 and J usage is TRBJ2-1; TRBD2 is a possible D gene (5 bases). V gave up 5 bases and J gave up 7 bases, with 18 bases separating them. CDR3 length: 15 residues. Germline CDR1 and CDR2: MNHEY and SMNVEV (reference sequence). CDR3 DNA: TGTGCCAGCAGTACTAGTGGGAGATTGGGGAATGAGCAGTTCTTC. Its translation is CASSTSGRLGNEQFF.

The rearrangement uses TRBV21-1 and TRBJ2-1; TRBD1 reflects the table's D call only, with no check against the DNA. TRBV21-1 is given as a pseudogene. The CDR3 extends over 15 amino acids. CDR3: CASSSRDRMYNEQFF. The DNA of the CDR3 is TGTGCCAGCAGCTCCCGGGACAGGATGTACAATGAGCAGTTCTTC.

This clone was found once. The chain employs TRBV5-1 and TRBJ2-2; D call uncertain. V lost 1 base, J lost 6 bases, and 13 bases lay in between. Germline-derived CDR1 and CDR2 are SGHRS and YFSETQ. The CDR3 is made up of 15 amino acids. The CDR3 region has the DNA TGCGCCAGCAGCTTGTGGTCTAGTCGGTCCGGGGAGCTGTTTTTT. This gives the protein CASSLWSSRSGELFF.

J is TRBJ2-7 and V is TRBV6-7; 10 nucleotides agree with TRBD1. TRBV6-7 is noted as an ORF with a role that remains uncertain. Losses at the gene ends were 5 bases for V and 7 bases for J; bases not matched to a gene: 5. The CDR3 runs 13 residues. CDR3 sequence: CASSGGQGGEQYF. The DNA of the CDR3 is TGTGCCAGCAGTGGCGGACAGGGGGGGGAGCAGTACTTC.

This clone was found a few times. V gene TRBV2 combines with J gene TRBJ2-3; 7 positions match TRBD1. The CDR3 spans 14 residues. V lost 11 bases to trimming and J lost 1 base; unmatched junction nucleotides: 9. Germline CDR1 is SNHLY and CDR2 is FYNNEI. Here the CDR3 reads CAANRDRRTDTQYF. CDR3 DNA sequence: TGTGCCGCTAACCGGGACAGACGCACAGATACGCAGTATTTT.

The chain links TRBV5-6 to TRBJ2-7; maybe TRBD1 (5 bases). V lost 5 bases to trimming and J lost 7 bases, with 22 bases between them. This CDR3 is built from 15 residues. In germline, CDR1 is SGHDT, CDR2 YYEEEE. CDR3 amino acids: CASSFQGSAIGEQYF. CDR3 bases: TGTGCCAGCAGTTTTCAGGGCTCGGCTATAGGGGAGCAGTACTTC.

V usage is TRBV4-1 and J usage is TRBJ1-1, with TRBD1 matching 9 bases. This CDR3 is built from 13 residues. Unmatched junction bases numbered 4, after V lost 4 bases and J lost 7 bases. CDR1 and CDR2 (germline): MGHRA, YSYEKL. The DNA of the CDR3 is TGCGCCAGCAGCCCGAGACAGGGGGGTGAAGCTTTCTTT. This sequence encodes CASSPRQGGEAFF.

The chain is built from TRBV4-1 and TRBJ2-7; D gene unclear. The CDR3 loop spans 13 amino acids. Looked up from germline, CDR1 is MGHRA and CDR2 is YSYEKL. V gave up 0 bases and J gave up 6 bases, with 9 bases separating them. Here the CDR3 reads CASSQEGPLEQYF. Written as DNA, the CDR3 is TGCGCCAGCAGCCAAGAAGGACCCCTCGAGCAGTACTTC.

The V gene is TRBV7-2, the J gene TRBJ2-1, with TRBD1 as a possible D gene (6 bases). Germline V CDR1 and CDR2: SGHTA, FQGNSA. The CDR3 contains 12 residues. The ends were cut back, 3 bases at V and 15 bases at J, with 15 bases in the middle. CDR3 loop: CASSFDWDTWFF. CDR3 sequence (DNA): TGTGCCAGCAGCTTCGACTGGGACACGTGGTTCTTC.

This chain uses TRBV6-6 with TRBJ2-3, with D perhaps matching TRBD2 (5 bases). Germline values: CDR1 MNHNY, CDR2 SVGAGI (reference sequence). The CDR3 runs 13 residues. Between the trimmed V and J ends, which lost 4 bases and 3 bases, there was a span of 8 bases. The DNA of the CDR3 is TGTGCCAGCAGTTCTGGCGGGACAGATACGCAGTATTTT. Protein sequence: CASSSGGTDTQYF.